Below, 20 T cell receptor beta chains from the same sample are listed, as sequenced in a study of sequential checkpoint blockade in melanoma. The repertoire was sequenced with immunoSEQ multiplex PCR; TCRdb's copy has only in-frame clones and lacks some. The table includes around 26,000 clones, roughly 80% detected once. Treatment denoted: randomized to nivolumab then ipilimumab (arm A) or the reverse (arm B). Sequencing was performed on CD8+ T cells sorted from blood (inferred from file names), taken from a patient given nivolumab and ipilimumab in sequence. Receptors originate from a human donor with melanoma.

The count of this clone is one. CDR3 nucleotide sequence: TGTGCCAGCAGCCCCTACCGACAGGGGGCGAACACCGGGGAGCTGTTTTTT. Protein product: CASSPYRQGANTGELFF. The rearrangement uses TRBV9 and TRBJ2-2, with 9 nucleotides matching TRBD1. V trimming: 4 bases; J trimming: 0 bases; junction bases outside the gene matches: 7. This CDR3 is built from 17 residues. Germline V gene data show CDR1 as SGDLS and CDR2 as YYNGEE.

V is TRBV4-1 and J is TRBJ1-3, with 9 nucleotides matching TRBD1. The ends lost 4 bases at V and 4 bases at J; junction bases unmatched: 2. CDR3 length: 14 residues. The V gene's germline CDR1 is MGHRA and CDR2 YSYEKL. CDR3 region: CASSRGQGGNTIYF. CDR3 in DNA: TGCGCCAGCAGCCGCGGACAGGGGGGAAACACCATATATTTT.

This chain connects TRBV7-9 to TRBJ2-1; weak D call: TRBD2 (5 bases). The CDR3 is made up of 10 amino acids. Looked up from germline, CDR1 is SEHNR and CDR2 is FQNEAQ (reference sequence). V was pared by 8 bases and J by 9 bases, with 8 bases between. The CDR3 reads CASEAGEQFF. CDR3 in DNA: TGTGCCAGCGAGGCGGGTGAGCAGTTCTTC.

The rearrangement links TRBV6-6 to TRBJ2-5, with 7 bases that match TRBD2. The CDR3 length is 14 residues. With 8 bases clipped from V and 5 bases from J, the junction kept 11 bases outside the gene matches. The germline CDR1 and CDR2 sequences are MNHNY and SVGAGI (reference sequence). CDR3: CASEQREELETQYF. DNA of the CDR3: TGTGCCAGCGAACAGCGGGAAGAGTTGGAGACCCAGTACTTC.

The V and J genes are TRBV11-2 and TRBJ2-7, with D unclear. Germline lookup yields CDR1 SGHAT and CDR2 FQNNGV. The CDR3 length is 14 residues. V was shortened by 5 bases and J by 2 bases, with 13 bases between the two germline ends. CDR3 loop: CASSPPSRPYEQYF. The CDR3 DNA sequence: TGTGCCAGCAGCCCCCCGTCTAGGCCCTACGAGCAGTACTTC.

This clone was seen once. The chain has TRBV30 and TRBJ2-3; 9 bases align to TRBD2. This CDR3 spans 14 amino acids. J was trimmed by 2 bases and V by 2 bases; bases with no gene match: 2. CDR1 is GTSNPN, CDR2 SVGIG, per germline (reference sequence). The CDR3 sequence: CAWSLAGPTDTQYF. DNA for the CDR3: TGTGCCTGGAGTCTAGCGGGACCCACAGATACGCAGTATTTT.

The chain employs TRBV7-8 and TRBJ2-1; 10 bases agree with TRBD2. J gave up 2 bases and V 1 base, and 2 bases lay outside the gene matches. Germline V lookup: CDR1 SGHVS, CDR2 FQNEAQ. This CDR3 region has 16 residues. The CDR3 DNA sequence: TGTGCCAGCAGCTTAGAGGGACTAGCGCCCTACAATGAGCAGTTCTTC. Residues: CASSLEGLAPYNEQFF.

This clone was counted a single time. The J gene is TRBJ2-5, the V gene TRBV4-3; 10 bases fit TRBD2. Germline CDR1 reads LGHNA; CDR2 reads YSLEER. The CDR3 runs 15 residues. Germline trimming cut 4 bases from V and 2 bases from J; bases unmatched to any gene: 4. CDR3 sequence (DNA): TGCGCCAGCAGCCTCGGACTAGCGGAACAAGAGACCCAGTACTTC. Protein product: CASSLGLAEQETQYF.

V and J are TRBV28 and TRBJ2-2; D uncertain. With 7 bases removed from V and 2 bases from J, the gap between germline ends came to 11 bases. In germline, CDR1 is MDHEN, CDR2 SYDVKM. This CDR3 contains 14 residues. CDR3 residues: CASTYLVNTGELFF. The CDR3, as DNA: TGTGCCAGCACCTACCTGGTTAACACCGGGGAGCTGTTTTTT. Together with reference TRBV28 and TRBJ2-2, the CDR3 gives the full variable domain: DVKVTQSSRYLVKRTGEKVFLECVQDMDHENMFWYRQDPGLGLRLIYFSYDVKMKEKGDIPEGYSVSREKKERFSLILESASTNQTSMYLCASTYLVNTGELFFGEGSRLTVL.

The chain employs TRBV4-3 and TRBJ2-7, with 7 nucleotides matching TRBD2. Germline V CDR1 and CDR2: LGHNA, YSLEER. The CDR3 is 13 amino acids. V lost 5 bases, J lost 3 bases, and 4 bases stayed unmatched. CDR3: CASSVGGGYEQYF. CDR3 DNA sequence: TGCGCCAGCAGCGTAGGCGGGGGCTACGAGCAGTACTTC.

This clone is termed medium-sized. V and J are TRBV5-8 and TRBJ2-7; D gene uncertain. The CDR3 length is 12 residues. Germline V gene sequence: CDR1 SGHTS, CDR2 YDEGEE. The V gene lost 0 bases and the J gene lost 1 base, with 2 bases spanning the gap. The CDR3 nucleotides are TGTGCCAGCAGCTTGGCATCCTACGAGCAGTACTTC. Protein: CASSLASYEQYF.

This clone appeared a few times. V usage is TRBV7-6 and J usage is TRBJ2-1; D remains unclear. CDR3 size: 12 residues. CDR1 SGHVS and CDR2 FNYEAQ come from the germline V gene. Trimming removed 2 bases at V and 9 bases at J, with 8 bases between. The CDR3 bases are TGTGCCAGCAGCTTAAAGGAGAGTGAGCAGTTCTTC. It specifies CASSLKESEQFF. The whole variable domain, filled in from reference TRBV7-6 and TRBJ2-1, reads GAGVSQSPRYKVTKRGQDVALRCDPISGHVSLYWYRQALGQGPEFLTYFNYEAQQDKSGLPNDRFSAERPEGSISTLTIQRTEQRDSAMYRCASSLKESEQFFGPGTRLTVL.

The chain couples TRBV19 to TRBJ2-5; D uncertain. The length of the CDR3 is 14 residues. V lost 3 bases, J lost 1 base, and 9 bases lay in between. Per germline, CDR1 LNHDA and CDR2 SQIVND (reference sequence). CDR3 sequence reads: CASSIENSQETQYF. The CDR3 DNA sequence: TGTGCCAGTAGTATCGAGAACAGCCAAGAGACCCAGTACTTC.

This sequence joins TRBV7-2 and TRBJ1-1, with D hard to call. The V end lost 3 bases, the J end lost 4 bases, and 6 bases lay between the germline ends. Looked up from germline, CDR1 is SGHTA and CDR2 is FQGNSA. The CDR3 has 12 amino acids. As DNA, the CDR3 is TGTGCCAGCAGCTTCTTCAGCACTGAAGCTTTCTTT. This codes for CASSFFSTEAFF.

The rearrangement links TRBV2 to TRBJ2-1; TRBD2 aligns across 10 bases. The CDR3 sequence is 16 residues long. The V gene end was trimmed by 3 bases and the J gene end by 5 bases; junction bases not matched to a gene: 7. The germline gives CDR1 SNHLY, CDR2 FYNNEI. The CDR3 region is CASSDLAGALNNEQFF. The CDR3 nucleotides are TGTGCCAGCAGTGACCTAGCGGGAGCCTTGAACAATGAGCAGTTCTTC. The full variable domain, rest sourced from reference TRBV2 and TRBJ2-1, is EPEVTQTPSHQVTQMGQEVILRCVPISNHLYFYWYRQILGQKVEFLVSFYNNEISEKSEIFDDQFSVERPDGSNFTLKIRSTKLEDSAMYFCASSDLAGALNNEQFFGPGTRLTVL.

In its sample, this clone is medium-sized. The chain is built from TRBV5-6 and TRBJ1-1; tentatively, D is TRBD1 (6 bases). The CDR3 is made up of 13 amino acids. Germline lookup yields CDR1 SGHDT and CDR2 YYEEEE. V was cut by 0 bases and J by 8 bases, with 11 bases left in between. The CDR3 reads CASSLGDTGEAFF. CDR3 nucleotide sequence: TGTGCCAGCAGCTTGGGCGACACAGGGGAAGCTTTCTTT.

The chain's CDR3 is CASSLRGGNSPLHF. The CDR3 DNA reads TGTGCCAGCAGTTTACGAGGGGGCAATTCACCCCTCCACTTT. The gene calls are TRBV27 and TRBJ1-6, with 7 nucleotides matching TRBD1. The germline V gene encodes CDR1 MNHEY and CDR2 SMNVEV (reference sequence). This CDR3 is 14 amino acids long. Trimming removed 2 bases from V and 7 bases from J; junction bases left unmatched: 2.

This chain links TRBV2 with TRBJ1-6; 8 nucleotides agree with TRBD1. The CDR3 runs to 17 residues. V lost 8 bases, J lost 2 bases, and 11 bases stayed unmatched. Germline CDR1 reads SNHLY; CDR2 reads FYNNEI. Here the CDR3 DNA reads TGTGCCAGCGGGGCCCCGACAGGGGAGGCCTATAATTCACCCCTCCACTTT. This sequence encodes CASGAPTGEAYNSPLHF.

The chain combines TRBV19 with TRBJ1-1, with D possibly TRBD1 on 5 matching bases. The length of the CDR3 is 13 residues. Germline loops: CDR1 LNHDA, CDR2 SQIVND (reference sequence). V shed 2 bases and J shed 1 base, with 5 bases lying between them. The CDR3 protein is CASSITGNTEAFF. The DNA for the CDR3 is TGTGCCAGTAGTATAACAGGGAACACTGAAGCTTTCTTT.

This rearrangement joins TRBV27 to TRBJ1-1; 8 nucleotides line up with TRBD1. Germline V CDR1 and CDR2: MNHEY, SMNVEV (reference sequence). There are 15 residues in the CDR3. With 5 bases clipped from V and 1 base from J, the junction kept 6 bases outside the gene matches. The CDR3 sequence is CASSIPGTGNTEAFF. DNA of the CDR3: TGTGCCAGCAGTATCCCGGGGACAGGGAACACTGAAGCTTTCTTT.